What follows are 18 T cell receptor beta chains derived from one specimen sequenced in a study of T cells in Graves' hyperthyroidism and ophthalmopathy (dated by TCRdb to between 2018 and 2020). The library was made by multiplex PCR. TCRdb shows the sequencer as Illumina HiSeq 2000. TCR beta CDR3 regions were amplified from RNA transcripts. The first round of RT-PCR for the TCR CDR3 was performed with the HTBI primer set and the Qiagen OneStep RT-PCR kit. The raw public data were reprocessed by TCRdb itself: fastp quality trimming at Q25, MiXCR clonotype calling, in-frame beta chains only. Rows are unified per CDR3 protein, each entry keeping the most common DNA and genes. This sample gives approximately 630,000 distinct CDR3 sequences in total; around 16% of them show up just once. The ten largest clones represent 3% to 4% of the sample. Input material: blood. The receptors here all came from a woman aged 25 to 39 with Graves' hyperthyroidism.

There are many counts of this clonotype. The J gene is TRBJ1-2, the V gene TRBV2; D unclear. The CDR3 loop spans 12 amino acids. V dropped 8 bases and J dropped 4 bases, with 11 bases sitting between them. Germline V gives CDR1 SNHLY, CDR2 FYNNEI. The CDR3 loop is CASASTTYGYTF. The CDR3 bases are TGTGCCAGCGCGAGTACTACCTATGGCTACACCTTC.

This clonotype was seen at least ten times. CDR3 bases: TGTGCCAGCAGTTTGAGGGGGCAGAACACTGAAGCTTTCTTT. Amino acids: CASSLRGQNTEAFF. The chain is built from TRBV28 and TRBJ1-1, with 7 positions matching TRBD1. Germline assignment: CDR1 MDHEN and CDR2 SYDVKM. The length of the CDR3 is 14 residues. V was pared by 3 bases and J by 1 base, with 2 bases of the junction left unmatched. Looking up the rest from reference TRBV28 and TRBJ1-1 gives the full variable domain: DVKVTQSSRYLVKRTGEKVFLECVQDMDHENMFWYRQDPGLGLRLIYFSYDVKMKEKGDIPEGYSVSREKKERFSLILESASTNQTSMYLCASSLRGQNTEAFFGQGTRLTVV.

The chain uses TRBV6-1 and TRBJ2-5; 10 bases align to TRBD2. Germline-derived CDR1 and CDR2 are MNHNS and SASEGT. J was trimmed by 5 bases and V by 6 bases; bases with no gene match: 21. The CDR3 is 19 residues long. The CDR3 coding sequence is TGTGCCAGCAGCAGACAGGGTCTAGCGGGGGTTCAGCGAGGGGAGACCCAGTACTTC. Protein product: CASSRQGLAGVQRGETQYF.

V gene TRBV20-1 combines with J gene TRBJ2-4, with D tentatively TRBD1 (6 bases). Germline assignment: CDR1 DFQATT and CDR2 SNEGSKA (reference sequence). V was shortened by 3 bases and J by 9 bases, with 15 bases between the two germline ends. This CDR3 is built from 13 residues. CDR3 in amino acids: CSARDQGRGIQYF. CDR3 DNA: TGCAGTGCTAGGGATCAGGGGCGAGGCATTCAGTACTTC.

This clonotype was detected many times. In DNA, the CDR3 is TGCGCCAGCAACCACTTATTGGACTTTAACACTGAAGCTTTCTTT. This translates into CASNHLLDFNTEAFF. This chain uses TRBV10-2 with TRBJ1-1; D not resolved. CDR1 and CDR2 from the germline V gene are WSHSY and SAAADI. V lost 7 bases and J lost 2, with 17 bases in between. The CDR3 is made up of 15 amino acids.

This clonotype was picked up many times. The chain has TRBV28 and TRBJ2-5; the match to TRBD1 covers 8 bases. The junction had 4 bases not matched to a gene; V was cut back by 5 bases and J by 5 bases. The CDR3 has 13 amino acids. The germline CDR1 and CDR2 sequences are MDHEN and SYDVKM. This chain's CDR3 is CASSGQGLETQYF. As DNA, the CDR3 is TGTGCCAGCAGTGGACAGGGATTGGAGACCCAGTACTTC.

This clonotype was observed many times. J is TRBJ1-1 and V is TRBV12-3 or TRBV12-4; D remains unclear. Between the trimmed V and J ends, which lost 0 bases and 0 bases, there was a span of 17 bases. CDR3 length equals 18 residues. CDR3 in amino acids: CASSLAPNAGDMNTEAFF. The CDR3 nucleotides read TGTGCCAGCAGTTTAGCTCCCAATGCGGGAGACATGAACACTGAAGCTTTCTTT.

This clonotype was found many times. This rearrangement joins TRBV7-2 to TRBJ2-5, with D perhaps TRBD1 (5 bases). Between the trimmed V and J ends, which lost 6 bases and 2 bases, there was a span of 10 bases. CDR1 and CDR2 from the germline V gene are SGHTA and FQGNSA. CDR3 size: 13 residues. The CDR3 loop is CASSLGPQETQYF. For the CDR3, the DNA is TGTGCCAGCAGTTTGGGGCCACAAGAGACCCAGTACTTC.

J is TRBJ2-7 and V is TRBV7-6; no clear D gene. The germline CDR1 and CDR2 sequences are SGHVS and FNYEAQ. The CDR3 loop spans 14 amino acids. V was pared by 5 bases and J by 5 bases, with 16 bases between. CDR3 sequence: CASSRMSPDDEQYF. The CDR3 bases are TGTGCCAGCAGCCGGATGAGCCCCGATGACGAGCAGTACTTC.

This clonotype was observed many times. This chain joins TRBV28 and TRBJ2-1; perhaps TRBD1 as D (6 bases). Between the trimmed V and J ends, which lost 5 bases and 10 bases, there was a span of 15 bases. The CDR3 loop spans 13 amino acids. Germline CDR1 is MDHEN and CDR2 is SYDVKM. The CDR3 is CASSLETGPEQFF. Written as DNA, the CDR3 is TGTGCCAGCAGTCTCGAGACAGGTCCGGAGCAGTTCTTC. The variable domain in full, completed from reference TRBV28 and TRBJ2-1, reads DVKVTQSSRYLVKRTGEKVFLECVQDMDHENMFWYRQDPGLGLRLIYFSYDVKMKEKGDIPEGYSVSREKKERFSLILESASTNQTSMYLCASSLETGPEQFFGPGTRLTVL.

At least ten counts were recorded for this clonotype. The chain couples TRBV14 to TRBJ1-1; TRBD1 is a possible D gene (5 bases). V was shortened by 11 bases and J by 7 bases, with 14 bases between the two germline ends. The CDR3 is 11 residues long. CDR1 SGHDN and CDR2 FVKESK come from the germline V gene. The CDR3 spells CALRDGCEAFF. The CDR3, as DNA: TGTGCCCTCCGGGACGGCTGTGAAGCTTTCTTT.

The chain uses TRBV29-1 and TRBJ1-2, with 7 positions matching TRBD1. This CDR3 has 13 amino acids. Germline-derived CDR1 and CDR2 are SQVTM and ANQGSEA. After removal of 7 bases from V and 4 bases from J, the junction contained 9 bases not matched to a gene. The CDR3, as DNA: TGCAGCGCCCAGGGGGAGGAACTCTATGGCTACACCTTC. This codes for CSAQGEELYGYTF.

V usage is TRBV5-1 and J usage is TRBJ1-2; D is ambiguous. This CDR3 has 13 amino acids. Looked up from germline, CDR1 is SGHRS and CDR2 is YFSETQ. Trimming stripped 4 bases from V and 2 bases from J, with 9 bases between. CDR3: CASSEDGNYGYTF. CDR3 nucleotide sequence: TGCGCCAGCAGCGAGGACGGGAACTATGGCTACACCTTC.

This chain uses TRBV28 with TRBJ1-3; a weak D match, TRBD1 (5 bases). Germline assignment: CDR1 MDHEN and CDR2 SYDVKM. The CDR3 is 14 residues long. The V and J ends lost 5 bases and 8 bases respectively, with 16 bases between them. CDR3 residues: CASSPRDVMDTIYF. The CDR3 bases are TGTGCCAGCAGTCCTAGGGACGTTATGGACACCATATATTTT.

Notes on this clonotype: Germline and junction disagree at one end, which may indicate a read error. The rearrangement joins TRBV24-1 to TRBJ2-5; D not resolved. This CDR3 is built from 13 residues. Germline CDR1 reads KGHDR; CDR2 reads SFDVKD. The CDR3: CASSDRYQETQYF. The CDR3 coding sequence is TGTGCCTCCAGTGATCGGTACCAAGAGACCCAGTACTTC.

This clonotype was detected a few times. The V gene is TRBV6-2 or TRBV6-3, the J gene TRBJ2-7; 10 positions agree with TRBD2. This CDR3 is built from 18 residues. Germline CDR1 is MNHEY and CDR2 is SVGEGT. V lost 10 bases, J lost 4 bases, and 22 bases stayed unmatched. CDR3 in amino acids: CATTSFYLAGETSYEQYF. The CDR3 DNA follows: TGTGCCACCACCTCCTTTTATCTAGCGGGAGAGACATCTTACGAGCAGTACTTC.

For this clonotype: Just one base apart from a much larger clone, this may be a read error. The CDR3 loop reads CASSPVLDYDYTF. The CDR3 DNA reads as TGTGCCAGCAGCCCCGTCCTGGACTATGACTACACCTTC. J is TRBJ1-2 and V is TRBV3-1; the D is unclear. This CDR3 comprises 13 residues. Germline lookup yields CDR1 LGHDT and CDR2 YNNKEL (reference sequence).

This clonotype was counted only a few times. The gene calls are TRBV7-8 and TRBJ2-4, with TRBD1 identical over 9 bases. The CDR3 extends over 19 amino acids. The V gene's germline CDR1 is SGHVS and CDR2 FQNEAQ. V trimming: 3 bases; J trimming: 1 base; junction bases outside the gene matches: 13. CDR3 sequence: CASSFEQGAIALAKNIQYF. In nucleotides, the CDR3 is TGTGCCAGCAGCTTCGAACAGGGGGCTATTGCGTTGGCCAAAAACATTCAGTACTTC.